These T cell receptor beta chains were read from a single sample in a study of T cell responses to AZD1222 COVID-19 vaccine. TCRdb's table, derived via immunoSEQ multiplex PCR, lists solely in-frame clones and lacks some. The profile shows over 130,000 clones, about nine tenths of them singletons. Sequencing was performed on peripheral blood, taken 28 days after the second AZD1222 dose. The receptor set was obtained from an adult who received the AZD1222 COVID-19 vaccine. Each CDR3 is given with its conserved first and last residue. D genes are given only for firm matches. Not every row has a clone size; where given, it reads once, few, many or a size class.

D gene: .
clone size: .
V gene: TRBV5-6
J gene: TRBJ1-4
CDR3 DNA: TGTGCCAGCAGCCCGGGGGGGGCCGATGAAAAACTGTTTTTT
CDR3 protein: CASSPGGADEKLFF

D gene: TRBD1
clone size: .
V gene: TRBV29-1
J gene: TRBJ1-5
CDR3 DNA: TGCAGCGTGACAGGGGATAGCAATCAGCCCCAGCATTTT
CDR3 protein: CSVTGDSNQPQHF

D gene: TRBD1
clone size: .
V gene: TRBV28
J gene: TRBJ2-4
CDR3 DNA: TGTGCCAGCGGGTCACAGGGGGTAGGCAAAAACATTCAGTACTTC
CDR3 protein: CASGSQGVGKNIQYF

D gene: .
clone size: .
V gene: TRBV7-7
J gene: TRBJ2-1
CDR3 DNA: TGTGCCAGCAGCCCAGGTCACTTGAGCTCCTACAATGAGCAGTTCTTC
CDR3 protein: CASSPGHLSSYNEQFF

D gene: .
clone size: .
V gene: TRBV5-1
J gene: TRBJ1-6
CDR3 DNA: TGCGCCAGCACTACCCCGGGGTTACCCCTCCACTTT
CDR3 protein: CASTTPGLPLHF

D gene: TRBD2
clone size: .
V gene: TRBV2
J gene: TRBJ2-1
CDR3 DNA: TGTGCCAGCTCGGCTAGCGGGAGGGCTGGTGAGCAGTTCTTC
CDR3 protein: CASSASGRAGEQFF

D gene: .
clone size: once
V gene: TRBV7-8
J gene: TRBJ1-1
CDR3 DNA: TGTGCCAGCAGCCCAAGAACAGGGAACACTGAAGCTTTCTTT
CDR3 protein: CASSPRTGNTEAFF

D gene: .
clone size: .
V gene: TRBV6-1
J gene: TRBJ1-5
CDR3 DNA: TGTGCCAGCAGTGAAGCGCTAAAGTTTCAGCCCCAGCATTTT
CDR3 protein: CASSEALKFQPQHF

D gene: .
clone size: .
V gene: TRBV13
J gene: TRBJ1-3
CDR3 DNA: TGTGCCAGCAGCTTAAACCCGGACGTGGGAAACACCATATATTTT
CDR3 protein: CASSLNPDVGNTIYF

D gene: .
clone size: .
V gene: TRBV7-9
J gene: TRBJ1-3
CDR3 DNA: TGTGCCAGCAGCTTAACCCCGGGGGTGGGTGGAAACACCATATATTTT
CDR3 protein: CASSLTPGVGGNTIYF

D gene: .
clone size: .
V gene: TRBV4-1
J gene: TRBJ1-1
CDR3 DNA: TGCGCCAGCAGCCAAGATCCAGGCAACCCTGAAGCTTTCTTT
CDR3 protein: CASSQDPGNPEAFF

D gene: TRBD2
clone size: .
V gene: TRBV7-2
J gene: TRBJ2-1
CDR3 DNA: TGTGCCAGCAGCTTAGAGTCCTCGCGGGGGTACAATGAGCAGTTCTTC
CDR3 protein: CASSLESSRGYNEQFF

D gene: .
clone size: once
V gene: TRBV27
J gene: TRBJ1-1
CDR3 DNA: TGTGCCAGCAGTTTTTTGAGAGGGGGGGCCGTGGGGGACACTGAAGCTTTCTTT
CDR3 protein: CASSFLRGGAVGDTEAFF

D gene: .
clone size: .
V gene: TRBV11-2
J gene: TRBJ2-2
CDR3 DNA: TGTGCCAGCAGCTTAATCGCCGGGGAGCTGTTTTTT
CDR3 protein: CASSLIAGELFF

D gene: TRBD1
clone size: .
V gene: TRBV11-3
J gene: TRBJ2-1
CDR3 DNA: TGTGCCAGCAGCTCCGGGACAGTGAACAATGAGCAGTTCTTC
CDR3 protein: CASSSGTVNNEQFF

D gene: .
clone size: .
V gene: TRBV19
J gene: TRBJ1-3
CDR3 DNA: TGTGCCAGTAGCGTACAGGGAATAGACTCTGGAAACACCATATATTTT
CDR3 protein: CASSVQGIDSGNTIYF

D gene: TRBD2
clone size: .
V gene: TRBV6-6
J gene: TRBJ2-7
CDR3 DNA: TGTGCCAGCAGTTACTTCTCCGGACTAGCGGACGAGCAGTACTTC
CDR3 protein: CASSYFSGLADEQYF

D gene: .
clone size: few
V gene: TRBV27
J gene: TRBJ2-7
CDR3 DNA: TGTGCCCCCGTGGAACACGAGCAGTACTTC
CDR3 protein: CAPVEHEQYF

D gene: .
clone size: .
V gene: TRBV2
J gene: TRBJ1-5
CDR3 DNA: TGTGCCAGCAGCCGGGACTTCAGGCCCCAGCATTTT
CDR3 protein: CASSRDFRPQHF

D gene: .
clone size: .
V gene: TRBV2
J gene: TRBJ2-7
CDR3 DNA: TGTGCCAGCAAGGAAGCAATCTACGAGCAGTACTTC
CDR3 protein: CASKEAIYEQYF

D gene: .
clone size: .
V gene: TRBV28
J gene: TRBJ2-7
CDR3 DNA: TGTGCCAGCAGTAAAGGAGGAGGCCCCTACGAGCAGTACTTC
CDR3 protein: CASSKGGGPYEQYF

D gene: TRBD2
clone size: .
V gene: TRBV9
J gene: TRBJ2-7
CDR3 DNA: TGTGCCAGCAGCGTAGGAGGGGGGACTAGCGGGCGGTACGAGCAGTACTTC
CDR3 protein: CASSVGGGTSGRYEQYF

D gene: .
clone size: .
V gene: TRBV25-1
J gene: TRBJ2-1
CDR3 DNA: TGTGCCAGCAGTGGGGCTCTGGGTGTGGGAAATGAGCAGTTCTTC
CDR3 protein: CASSGALGVGNEQFF

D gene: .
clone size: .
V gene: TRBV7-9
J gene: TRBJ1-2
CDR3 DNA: TGTGCCAGCAGCTTGTTCGGACAGCCTGCAGGCTATGGCTACACCTTC
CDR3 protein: CASSLFGQPAGYGYTF

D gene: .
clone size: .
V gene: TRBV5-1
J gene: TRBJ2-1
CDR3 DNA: TGCGCCAGCAGCTTGAGACAGACCAGCTCCTACAATGAGCAGTTCTTC
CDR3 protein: CASSLRQTSSYNEQFF

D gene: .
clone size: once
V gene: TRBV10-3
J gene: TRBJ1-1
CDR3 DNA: TGTGCCATCACCGCGGCGGGGGAGGCCACTGAAGCTTTCTTT
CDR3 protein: CAITAAGEATEAFF

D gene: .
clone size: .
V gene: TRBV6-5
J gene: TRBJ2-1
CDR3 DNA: TGTGCCAGCAGTTACTCGTCGGGAGAAGTTTTTGATGAGCAGTTCTTC
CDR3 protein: CASSYSSGEVFDEQFF